This TCR beta chain was profiled in a study of shared clonotypes between healthy human individuals. Study results and caveats: Memory subsets generally showed lower estimated richness than naive subsets. The sampled material consisted only of blood, and tissue repertoires are likely to differ.

TCRdb's copy holds only in-frame clones and misses some; the assay was immunoSEQ multiplex PCR. There are under 1 million clones in the sample; 90% to 95% occur only once, and 24% lies in the top ten. As defined, naive CD8 cells were CD45RO-negative and positively selected for CCR7, with terminally differentiated effector memory CD45RA+ cells excluded. Germline V gene sequence: CDR1 ENHRY, CDR2 SYGVKD. V lost 4 bases, J lost 4 bases, and 8 bases stayed unmatched. The CDR3 loop spans 15 amino acids. Notes on this clone: What it recognizes is unknown.

The TCR sequence derives from a young man in good health. J is TRBJ2-7 and V is TRBV10-3, with 9 positions matching TRBD2. Sequenced material: naive CD8+ T cells sorted from blood. CDR3 region: CAISGAGGSPYEQYF. The CDR3 DNA follows: TGTGCCATCAGTGGCGCGGGAGGGAGCCCTTACGAGCAGTACTTC.